The source of this T cell receptor (beta chain) is a study of T cells in Graves' hyperthyroidism and ophthalmopathy. TCR beta CDR3 sequences were amplified from RNA transcripts. The HTBI set primed first-round TCR CDR3 RT-PCR. TCRdb re-called the multiplex PCR reads through MiXCR, storing one row per CDR3 protein. The table lists about 210,000 distinct CDR3 sequences, about a sixth of them singletons. In this sample, this clonotype turned up many times. Its antigen is as yet unknown. The definition of stable Graves' hyperthyroidism was no ophthalmopathy progression within 18 months. 8.5 to 10 ml of fresh peripheral blood supplied the PBMCs. General study results and limits: Expanded thyroid clonotypes (above 0.001) were mostly also found in blood. In validation, the model predicted ophthalmopathy. These predictions came a median approximately six months before onset.

The specimen was blood. The clonotype comes from a man aged 35 to 55 with Graves' hyperthyroidism.

CDR3 in amino acids: CASSLGRNTYEQYF. Written as DNA, the CDR3 is TGTGCCAGCAGCTTGGGCCGCAACACCTACGAGCAGTACTTC. J is TRBJ2-7 and V is TRBV7-9; D unclear. This CDR3 has 14 amino acids. V was pared by 3 bases and J by 2 bases, with 11 bases between. Germline-derived CDR1 and CDR2 are SEHNR and FQNEAQ (reference sequence).